This T cell receptor beta chain was captured by sequencing in a study of TIL therapy for anti-PD-1-resistant metastatic lung cancer. Study-level information: Median patient age was nearly 55, ranging about 38-75 years. By whole-exome sequencing, median non-synonymous tumor mutation burden was around 1.5 mutations per megabase.

The CDR3 extends over 15 amino acids. V was pared by 0 bases and J by 6 bases, with 11 bases between. Germline values: CDR1 MNHEY, CDR2 SVGAGI. Noted time point: pre-treatment sample, taken before nivolumab and TIL therapy. Tumor tissue came from excised metastases, mostly pleural nodules or supraclavicular lymph nodes. Patients then received nivolumab; progressors got lymphodepletion, TIL and IL-2. The immunoSEQ assay was v3. Clones were sequenced by immunoSEQ multiplex PCR, and TCRdb holds only the in-frame ones, with some missing. The top ten hold 7% to 9% of the sample, which has over 20,000 clones, 72% seen once.

This TCR was recovered from a person aged 25 to 85 with non-small cell lung cancer. The rearrangement uses TRBV6-5 and TRBJ1-4; D perhaps matches TRBD1 (5 bases). The sequencing used tumor tissue, collected at baseline. The CDR3 reads CASSYSPGGDEKLFF. CDR3 nucleotides: TGTGCCAGCAGTTACTCGCCGGGGGGGGATGAAAAACTGTTTTTT.